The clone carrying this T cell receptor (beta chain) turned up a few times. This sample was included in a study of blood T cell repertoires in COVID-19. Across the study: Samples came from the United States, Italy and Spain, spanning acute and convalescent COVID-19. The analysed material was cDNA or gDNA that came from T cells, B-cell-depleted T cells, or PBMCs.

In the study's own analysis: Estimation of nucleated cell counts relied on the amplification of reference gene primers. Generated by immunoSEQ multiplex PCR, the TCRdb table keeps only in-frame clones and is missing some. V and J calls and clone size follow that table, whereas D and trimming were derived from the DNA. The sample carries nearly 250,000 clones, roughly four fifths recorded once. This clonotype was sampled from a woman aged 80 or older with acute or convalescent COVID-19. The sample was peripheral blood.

The CDR3 nucleotides read TGTGCCAGCAGCTTAGCACAGGGTGTGTACACCGGGGAGCTGTTTTTT. This sequence encodes CASSLAQGVYTGELFF. The chain has TRBV11-3 and TRBJ2-2; D may be TRBD1 (6 bases). CDR3 size: 16 residues. Trimming removed 1 base at V and 3 bases at J, with 12 bases between. Germline lookup yields CDR1 SGHNT and CDR2 YENEEA.